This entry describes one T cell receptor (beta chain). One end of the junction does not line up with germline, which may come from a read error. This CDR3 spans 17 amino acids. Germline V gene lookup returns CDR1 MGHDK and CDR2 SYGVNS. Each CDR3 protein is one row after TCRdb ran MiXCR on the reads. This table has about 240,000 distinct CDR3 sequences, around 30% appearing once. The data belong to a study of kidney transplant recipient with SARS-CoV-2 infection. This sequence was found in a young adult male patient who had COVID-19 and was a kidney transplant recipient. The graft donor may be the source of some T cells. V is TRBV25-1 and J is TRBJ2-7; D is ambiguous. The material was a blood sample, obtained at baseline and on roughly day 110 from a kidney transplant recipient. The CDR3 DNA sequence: TGTGCCAGCAGTATTAATACGGAACTGGGAAGGACCTATGGCTACATCTTC. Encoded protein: CASSINTELGRTYGYIF.